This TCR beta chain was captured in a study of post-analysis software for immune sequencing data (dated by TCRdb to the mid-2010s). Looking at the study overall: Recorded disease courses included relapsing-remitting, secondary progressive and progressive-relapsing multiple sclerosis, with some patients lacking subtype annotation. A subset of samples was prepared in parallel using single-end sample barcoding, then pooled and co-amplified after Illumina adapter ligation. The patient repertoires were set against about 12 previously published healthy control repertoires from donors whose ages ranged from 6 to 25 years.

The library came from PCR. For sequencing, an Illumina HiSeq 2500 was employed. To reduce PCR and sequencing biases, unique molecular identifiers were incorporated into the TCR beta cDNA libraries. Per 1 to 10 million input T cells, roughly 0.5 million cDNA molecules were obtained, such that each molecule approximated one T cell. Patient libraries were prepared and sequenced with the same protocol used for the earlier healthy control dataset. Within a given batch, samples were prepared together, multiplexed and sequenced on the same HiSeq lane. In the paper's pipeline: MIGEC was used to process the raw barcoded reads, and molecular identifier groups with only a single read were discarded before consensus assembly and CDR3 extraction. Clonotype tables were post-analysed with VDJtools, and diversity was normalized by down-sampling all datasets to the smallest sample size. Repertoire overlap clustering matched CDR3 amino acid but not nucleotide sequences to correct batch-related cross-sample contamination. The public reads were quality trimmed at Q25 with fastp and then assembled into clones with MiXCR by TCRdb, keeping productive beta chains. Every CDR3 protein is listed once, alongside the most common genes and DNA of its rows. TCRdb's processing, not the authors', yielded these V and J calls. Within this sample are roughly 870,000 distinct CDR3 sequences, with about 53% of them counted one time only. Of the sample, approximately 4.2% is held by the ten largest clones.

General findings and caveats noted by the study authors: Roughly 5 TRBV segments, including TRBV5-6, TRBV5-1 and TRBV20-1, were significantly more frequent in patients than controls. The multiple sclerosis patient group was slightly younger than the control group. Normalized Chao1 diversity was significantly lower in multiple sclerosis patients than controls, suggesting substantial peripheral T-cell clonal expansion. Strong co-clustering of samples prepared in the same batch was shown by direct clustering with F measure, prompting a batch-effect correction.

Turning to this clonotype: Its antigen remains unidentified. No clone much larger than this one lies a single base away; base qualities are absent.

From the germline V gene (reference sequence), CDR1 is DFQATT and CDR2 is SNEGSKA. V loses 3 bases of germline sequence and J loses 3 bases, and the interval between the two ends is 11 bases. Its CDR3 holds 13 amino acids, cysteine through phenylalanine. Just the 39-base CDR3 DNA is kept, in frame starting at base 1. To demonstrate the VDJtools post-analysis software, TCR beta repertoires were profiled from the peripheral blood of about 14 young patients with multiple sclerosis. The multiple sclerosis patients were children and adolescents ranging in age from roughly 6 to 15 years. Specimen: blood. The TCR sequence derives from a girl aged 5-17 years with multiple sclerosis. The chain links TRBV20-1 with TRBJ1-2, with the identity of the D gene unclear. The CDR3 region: CSASVRGDYGYTF. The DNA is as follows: TGCAGTGCTAGTGTCAGAGGCGACTATGGCTACACCTTC.